One and the same sample provided the 2 T cell receptor beta chains below, sequenced in a study of blood T cell repertoires in COVID-19. Produced via immunoSEQ multiplex PCR; TCRdb's table is partial and in-frame only. The sample has about 180,000 clones; roughly 87% are singletons. The sequenced sample was peripheral blood. These receptors were collected from a woman aged 45-59 years with acute or convalescent COVID-19.

This chain joins TRBV24-1 and TRBJ1-1, with D possibly TRBD1 on 5 matching bases. Trimming stripped 5 bases from V and 6 bases from J, with 21 bases between. CDR3 length: 16 residues. Germline CDR1 is KGHDR and CDR2 is SFDVKD. DNA of the CDR3: TGTGCCACCAGTGCTTCGGGGGTGTTGGGAGTTCCTGAAGCTTTCTTT. This gives the protein CATSASGVLGVPEAFF.

The V and J genes are TRBV9 and TRBJ1-5; D might be TRBD1 (6 bases). There are 16 residues in the CDR3. Trimming removed 0 bases from V and 2 bases from J, with 12 bases in between. CDR1 is SGDLS and CDR2 is YYNGEE in the germline V gene. The CDR3 is CASSVDDRSRNQPQHF. The CDR3 DNA is TGTGCCAGCAGCGTAGACGACAGGTCCCGCAATCAGCCCCAGCATTTT.